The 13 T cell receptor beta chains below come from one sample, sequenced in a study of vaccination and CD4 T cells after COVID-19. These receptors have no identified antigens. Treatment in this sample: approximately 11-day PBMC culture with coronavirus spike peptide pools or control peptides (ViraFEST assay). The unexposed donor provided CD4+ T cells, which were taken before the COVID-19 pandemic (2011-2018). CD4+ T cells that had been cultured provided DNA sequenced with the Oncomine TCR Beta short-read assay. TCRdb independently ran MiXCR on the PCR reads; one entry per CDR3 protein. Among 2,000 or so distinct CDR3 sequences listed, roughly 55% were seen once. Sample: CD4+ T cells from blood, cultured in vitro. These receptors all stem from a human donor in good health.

In DNA form, the CDR3 reads TGTGCCAGCAGCTCCCCCGGACTAGCGGGGGGCCGTGATACGCAGTATTTT. Protein sequence: CASSSPGLAGGRDTQYF. The genes are TRBV7-8 and TRBJ2-3, with TRBD2 matching 14 bases. CDR1 and CDR2 from the germline V gene are SGHVS and FQNEAQ. After removal of 4 bases from V and 6 bases from J, the junction contained 9 bases not matched to a gene. The CDR3 spans 17 residues.

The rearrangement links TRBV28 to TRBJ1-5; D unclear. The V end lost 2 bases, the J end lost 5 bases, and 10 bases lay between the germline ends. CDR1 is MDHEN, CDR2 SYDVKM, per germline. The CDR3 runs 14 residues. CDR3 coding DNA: TGTGCCAGCAGTTTAGAGGGCCCTCATCAGCCCCAGCATTTT. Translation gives CASSLEGPHQPQHF.

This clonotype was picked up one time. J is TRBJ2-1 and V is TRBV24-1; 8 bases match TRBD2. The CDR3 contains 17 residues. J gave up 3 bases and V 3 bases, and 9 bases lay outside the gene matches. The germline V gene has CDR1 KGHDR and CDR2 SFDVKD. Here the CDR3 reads CATSDAGGRRDYNEQFF. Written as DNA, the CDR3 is TGTGCCACCAGTGATGCGGGAGGCCGGCGTGACTACAATGAGCAGTTCTTC.

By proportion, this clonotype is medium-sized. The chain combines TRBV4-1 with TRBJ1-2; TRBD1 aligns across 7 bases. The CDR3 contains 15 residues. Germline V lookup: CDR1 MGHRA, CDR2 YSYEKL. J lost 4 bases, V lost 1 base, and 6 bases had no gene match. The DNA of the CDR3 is TGCGCCAGCAGCCAAGCTTCTCAGGGGGTCTATGGCTACACCTTC. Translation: CASSQASQGVYGYTF.

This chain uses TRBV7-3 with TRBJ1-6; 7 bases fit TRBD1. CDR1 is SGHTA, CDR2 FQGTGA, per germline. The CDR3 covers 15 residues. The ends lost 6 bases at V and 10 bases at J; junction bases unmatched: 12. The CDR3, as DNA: TGTGCCAGCAGTAATACAGGGGCCAAGGGGTCACCCCTCCACTTT. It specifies CASSNTGAKGSPLHF.

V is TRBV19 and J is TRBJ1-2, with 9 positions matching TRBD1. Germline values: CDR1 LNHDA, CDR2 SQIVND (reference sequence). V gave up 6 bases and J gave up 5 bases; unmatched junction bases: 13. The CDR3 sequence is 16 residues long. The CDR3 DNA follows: TGTGCCAGTAGCCCTCCCCGGGACAGGGTTTCTTATGGCTACACCTTC. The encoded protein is CASSPPRDRVSYGYTF.

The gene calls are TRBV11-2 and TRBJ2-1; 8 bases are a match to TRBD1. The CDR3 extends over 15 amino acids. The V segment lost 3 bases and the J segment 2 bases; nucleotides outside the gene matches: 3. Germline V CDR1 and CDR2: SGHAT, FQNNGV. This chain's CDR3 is CASSFQGATYNEQFF. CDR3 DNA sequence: TGTGCCAGCAGCTTCCAGGGGGCAACCTACAATGAGCAGTTCTTC.

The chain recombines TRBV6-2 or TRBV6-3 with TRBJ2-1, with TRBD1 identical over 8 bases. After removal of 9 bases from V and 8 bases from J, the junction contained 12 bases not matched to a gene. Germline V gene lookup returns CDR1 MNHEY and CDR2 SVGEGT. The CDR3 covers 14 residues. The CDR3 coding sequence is TGTGCCAGTAGTGACCGACAGGGGAACGATGAGCAGTTCTTC. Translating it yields CASSDRQGNDEQFF.

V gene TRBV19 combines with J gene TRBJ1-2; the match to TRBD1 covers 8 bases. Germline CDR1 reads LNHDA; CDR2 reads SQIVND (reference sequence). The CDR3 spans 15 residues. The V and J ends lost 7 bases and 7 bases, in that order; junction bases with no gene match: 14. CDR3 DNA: TGTGCCAGTATCGGTGGGACAGGACCCCCAGGTGGCTACACCTTC. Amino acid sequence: CASIGGTGPPGGYTF.

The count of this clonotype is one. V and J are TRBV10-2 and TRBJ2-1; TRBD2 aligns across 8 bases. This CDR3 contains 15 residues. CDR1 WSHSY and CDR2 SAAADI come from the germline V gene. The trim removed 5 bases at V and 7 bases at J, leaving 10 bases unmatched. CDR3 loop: CASSKPGLGGNEQFF. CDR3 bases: TGCGCCAGCAGTAAACCGGGACTAGGAGGGAATGAGCAGTTCTTC.

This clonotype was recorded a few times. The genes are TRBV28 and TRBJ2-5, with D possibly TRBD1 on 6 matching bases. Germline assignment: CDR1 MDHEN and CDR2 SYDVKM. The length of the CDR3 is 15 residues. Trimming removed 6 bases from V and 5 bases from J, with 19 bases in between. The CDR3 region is CASSPINRAAETQYF. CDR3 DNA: TGTGCCAGCAGCCCCATCAACAGGGCCGCCGAGACCCAGTACTTC.

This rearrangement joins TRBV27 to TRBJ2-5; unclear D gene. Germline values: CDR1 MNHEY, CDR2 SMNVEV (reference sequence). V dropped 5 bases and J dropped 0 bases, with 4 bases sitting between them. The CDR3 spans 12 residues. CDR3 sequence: CASSANQETQYF. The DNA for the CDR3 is TGTGCCAGCAGTGCGAACCAAGAGACCCAGTACTTC.

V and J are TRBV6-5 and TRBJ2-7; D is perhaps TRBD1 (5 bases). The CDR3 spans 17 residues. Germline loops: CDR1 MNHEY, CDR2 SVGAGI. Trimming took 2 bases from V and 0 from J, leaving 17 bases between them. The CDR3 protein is CASSYLRQSTYSYEQYF. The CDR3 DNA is TGTGCCAGCAGTTACCTAAGACAGTCGACTTACTCCTACGAGCAGTACTTC.